Below, one T cell receptor beta chain is given with its context. Enrolled during active infection, Seattle patients were then followed longitudinally. This record belongs to a study of blood T cell repertoires in COVID-19. Study information: PBMCs, B-cell-depleted T cells, or T cells provided the cDNA or gDNA that made up the material.

Original analysis: By means of reference gene primer amplification, nucleated cell counts were estimated. Measured with immunoSEQ multiplex PCR; TCRdb has only the in-frame clones, and not every one. The V and J calls and the clone size are those of that table, but D and trimming were determined from the DNA. This table has roughly 500,000 clones, 75% to 90% appearing once. This clonotype was sampled from a man aged 18 to 29 with COVID-19, enrolled during active disease. Sequenced sample: peripheral blood.

The CDR3 here is CASSRRAGVNSGANVLTF. Here the CDR3 DNA reads TGTGCCAGCAGCAGGCGGGCAGGGGTCAACTCTGGGGCCAACGTCCTGACTTTC. The chain couples TRBV9 to TRBJ2-6, with D possibly matching TRBD1 (6 bases). This CDR3 has 18 amino acids. The V gene's germline CDR1 is SGDLS and CDR2 YYNGEE. V lost 4 bases to trimming and J lost 0 bases, with 17 bases between them.